This T cell receptor (beta chain) was recorded in a study of T cell repertoires in cytomegalovirus infection (dated by TCRdb to the late 2010s). Regarding the research as a whole: Recently identified HLA-C-restricted CMV epitopes, whose presentation resists viral immunomodulation, were targeted by peptide stimulations together with well-studied HLA-B-restricted epitopes. Donor HLA type was relevant to the analysis, as public TCR beta signatures indicated carriage of CMV infection together with the matching HLA type. Study-level results and caveats: In the ex vivo response, HLA-C-restricted CMV-specific TCR beta clonotypes were dominant, and in two of eight donors the single most frequent clonotype came from this HLA-C-restricted group. In both this cohort and an independent cohort of several hundred donors, the cumulative frequency of public TCR beta family members distinguished carriers of CMV infection plus the relevant HLA type.

Sequenced using an Illumina HiSeq 1500. Clones were called with MiXCR by TCRdb after fastp trimmed the public reads at Q25, and only in-frame beta chains were retained. Merged by CDR3 protein, the rows form single entries marked with the most common genes and DNA. The sample includes about half a million distinct CDR3 sequences, with roughly 46% observed a single time. Around two fifths of the sample is taken by the ten largest. As concerns this clonotype: Its antigen target is currently unknown. No much larger clonotype is one base removed from it; base qualities were not supplied.

The intended sense of this specimen's treatment or condition label: in vitro stimulation with specific CMV peptide epitopes to enrich CMV-specific T cells. Trimming at the junction amounts to 6 bases on V and 3 bases on J, and the germline ends lie 12 bases apart. From cysteine to phenylalanine, the CDR3 is 14 amino acids long. Only CDR3 DNA remains: 42 bases, in frame from the first base. The chain was built from TRBV12-3 or TRBV12-4 and TRBJ2-1; TRBD1 is perhaps the D gene, given 5 matching bases. The sample was cultured PBMCs, taken from culture after CMV antigen stimulation. This TCR derives from a human donor in good health (CMV status not recorded). Some clones in this sample may be carry-over from other donors' samples. The CDR3 reads CASSPRRGYNEQFF. The DNA sequence is given as TGTGCCAGCAGCCCAAGAAGGGGCTACAATGAGCAGTTCTTC.